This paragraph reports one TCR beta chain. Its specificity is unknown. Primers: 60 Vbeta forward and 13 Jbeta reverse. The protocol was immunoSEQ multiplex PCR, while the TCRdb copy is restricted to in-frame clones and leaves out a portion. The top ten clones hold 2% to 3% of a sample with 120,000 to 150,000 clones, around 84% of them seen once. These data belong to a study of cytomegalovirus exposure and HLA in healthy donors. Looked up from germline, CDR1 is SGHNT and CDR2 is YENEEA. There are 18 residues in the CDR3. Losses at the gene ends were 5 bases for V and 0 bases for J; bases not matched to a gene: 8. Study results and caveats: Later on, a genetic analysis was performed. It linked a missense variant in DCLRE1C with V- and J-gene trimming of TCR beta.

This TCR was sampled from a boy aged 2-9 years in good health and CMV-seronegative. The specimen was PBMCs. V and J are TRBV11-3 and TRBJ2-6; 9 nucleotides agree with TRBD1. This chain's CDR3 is CASSPGTGTVSGANVLTF. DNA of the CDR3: TGTGCCAGCAGCCCCGGGACAGGGACTGTCTCTGGGGCCAACGTCCTGACTTTC.